This TCR beta chain was profiled in a study of immune cell composition in non-small cell lung cancer (TCRdb year 2017). About the study as a whole: To assign histologic subtype, which was mostly lung adenocarcinoma or squamous cell carcinoma, H&E was combined with p63, CK5, Napsin A and TTF-1 immunohistochemistry. Using Adaptive Biotechnologies, the researchers ran TCR-beta sequencing on some 34 paired NSCLC tumour and non-adjacent lung specimens, along with just over 25 tumour-only specimens. Supplementary cohort #1 consisted of ten or so lung adenocarcinoma cases with paired tumour/lung TCR-beta sequencing and with TIL populations generated to assess tumour reactivity. A handful of tumour specimens with TCR-beta data were of rare histological subtypes and were excluded from the subtype comparisons. Study-level results and caveats: Smoking pack-years did not significantly correlate with tumour TCR-beta clonality. Tumour-associated clones >0.5% occurred in nearly half of NSCLC cases: around 36% of adenocarcinomas versus about 80% of squamous carcinomas. The reactivity cohort contained only 9 to 10 cases, and the tumour-reactive clones were not shown to have sequences in common with the dominant in vivo tumour-associated clones. Top 10 clone scores and productive clonality were significantly higher in lung squamous cell carcinoma than in lung adenocarcinoma tumours. Across some ten adenocarcinoma cases, TIL tumour reactivity correlated strongly with maximal tumour-associated clone frequency but not with overall clonality.

This clone appeared a few times. What this receptor recognizes is not known. No much larger clonotype is one base removed from it; base qualities were not supplied. A two-step multiplex PCR was used to amplify TCR-beta CDR3 regions from genomic DNA, and Illumina-compatible adaptors were added in the second step. TCR-beta immunosequencing was carried out on an Illumina platform through the commercial immunoSEQ service. As for how the authors treated the data: Two measures summarised the repertoires: productive clonality, and Top 10 Clones, meaning the percentage of T-cell templates coming from the ten most frequent sequences. Values of productive clonality ranged from 0 to 1, with a monoclonal population indicated by a value of 1. Tumour-associated clones, identified using log10 scatter plots, were defined as sequences that made up at least 0.1% of tumour T-cell templates and were not found in the matched non-adjacent lung. Student's t-tests were used for two-group comparisons, ANOVA was used for stages, and linear regression was used for relationships, with analyses conducted in GraphPad Prism7 and R. In its TCRdb copy, this immuneACCESS table keeps in-frame sequences only and misses some clones. Where compared with another copy, unresolved V genes explain less than half of these, and the others have no known cause. That table gives V, J and clone size, and the DNA gave D and trimming. The sample contains about 5,000 clones, around 83% of them found a single time. Together, the top ten hold 10% to 15% of the sample.

The germline V gene yields SGDLS for CDR1 and YYNGEE for CDR2. The CDR3 numbers 14 residues from cysteine through phenylalanine. Of the read, only the CDR3 DNA is kept; its 42 bases are in frame from base 1. The trim is 3 bases for V and 7 bases for J, with a gap of 11 bases between the germline ends. Genomic DNA was extracted with the QIAamp DNA kit from frozen aliquots of unsorted single-cell suspensions. The tumour samples consisted of surgically resected non-small cell lung cancer tissue. Tissues were received within 2 hours of resection and processed immediately into single-cell suspensions. Tissue was mechanically dissociated and enzymatically digested with DNase I, collagenase I and hyaluronidase for roughly 30 minutes at 37 °C, then filtered and RBC-lysed.

This clonotype originated in a human donor with non-small cell lung cancer. The sequenced material came from lung tumor tissue. The sequence links TRBV9 to TRBJ1-6; there is no confident call for the D gene. At the DNA level, the sequence is TGTGCCAGCAGCGCCCCGGTCCCCAATTCACCCCTCCACTTT. Its protein is CASSAPVPNSPLHF.